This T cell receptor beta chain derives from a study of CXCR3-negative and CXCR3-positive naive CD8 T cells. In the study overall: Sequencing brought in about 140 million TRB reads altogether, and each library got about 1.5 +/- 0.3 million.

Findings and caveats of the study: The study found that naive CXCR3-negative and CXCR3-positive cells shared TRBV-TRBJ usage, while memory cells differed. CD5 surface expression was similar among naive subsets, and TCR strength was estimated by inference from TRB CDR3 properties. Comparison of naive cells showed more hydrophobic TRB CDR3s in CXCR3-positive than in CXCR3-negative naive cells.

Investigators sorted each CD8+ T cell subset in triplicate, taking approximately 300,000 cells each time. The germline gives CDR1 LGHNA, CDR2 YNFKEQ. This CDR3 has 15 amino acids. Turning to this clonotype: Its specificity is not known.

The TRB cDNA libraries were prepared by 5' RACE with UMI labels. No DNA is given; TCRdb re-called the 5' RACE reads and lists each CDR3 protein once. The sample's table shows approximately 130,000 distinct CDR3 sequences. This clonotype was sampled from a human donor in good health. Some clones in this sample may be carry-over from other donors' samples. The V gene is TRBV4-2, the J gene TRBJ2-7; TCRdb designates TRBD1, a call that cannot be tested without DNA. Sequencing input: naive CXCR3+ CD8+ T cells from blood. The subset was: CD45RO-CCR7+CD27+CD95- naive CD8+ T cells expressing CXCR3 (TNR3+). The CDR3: CASSQDRVTRGEQYF.